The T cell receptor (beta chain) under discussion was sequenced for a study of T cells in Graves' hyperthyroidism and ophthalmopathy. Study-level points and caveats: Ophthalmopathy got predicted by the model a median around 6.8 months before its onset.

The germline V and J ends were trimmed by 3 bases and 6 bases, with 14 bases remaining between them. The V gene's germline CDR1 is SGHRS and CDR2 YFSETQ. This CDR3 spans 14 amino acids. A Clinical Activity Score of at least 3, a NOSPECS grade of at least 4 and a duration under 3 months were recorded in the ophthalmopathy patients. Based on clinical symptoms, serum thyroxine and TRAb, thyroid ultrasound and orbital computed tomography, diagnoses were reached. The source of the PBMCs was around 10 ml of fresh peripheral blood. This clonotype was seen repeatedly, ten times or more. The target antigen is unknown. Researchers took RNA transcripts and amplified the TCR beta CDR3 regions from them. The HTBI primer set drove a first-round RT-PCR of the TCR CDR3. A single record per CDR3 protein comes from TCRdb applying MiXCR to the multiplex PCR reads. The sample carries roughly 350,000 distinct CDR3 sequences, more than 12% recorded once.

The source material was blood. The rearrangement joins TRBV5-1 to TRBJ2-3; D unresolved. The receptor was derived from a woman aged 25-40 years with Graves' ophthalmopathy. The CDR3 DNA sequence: TGCGCCAGCAGCTCCCCCTCGCGGTTGGATACGCAGTATTTT. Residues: CASSSPSRLDTQYF.